This T cell receptor beta chain emerged from a study of blood T cell repertoires in COVID-19. Study information: COVID-19 samples, acute and convalescent, were from the United States, Italy and Spain. PBMCs, B-cell-depleted T cells, or T cells provided the cDNA or gDNA that made up the material.

Methods used by the authors: By means of reference gene primer amplification, nucleated cell counts were estimated. Data came from immunoSEQ multiplex PCR; TCRdb stores just in-frame clones and leaves some out. That table supplies the V and J calls and clone size; D and trimming were determined from the DNA. The sample has under 200,000 clones, under 85% seen once. CDR3 length: 14 residues. Looked up from germline, CDR1 is MGHRA and CDR2 is YSYEKL. V was shortened by 1 base and J by 2 bases, with 9 bases between the two germline ends. The receptor was derived from a man between 70 and 80 years old who had recovered from COVID-19. Sequenced input: peripheral blood. The chain has TRBV4-1 and TRBJ2-7, with D hard to call. The CDR3 sequence: CASSQAFYTYEQYF. The CDR3 coding sequence is TGCGCCAGCAGCCAAGCCTTTTACACCTACGAGCAGTACTTC.